The rows below give T cell receptor beta chains drawn from one sample of a study of T-cell reconstitution after alpha-beta-depleted transplantation in children. From the PCR reads, TCRdb called clonotypes with MiXCR, one entry per CDR3 protein. Among a few hundred thousand distinct CDR3 sequences listed, about a tenth were seen once. The source material was PBMCs from the stem cell graft donor, sampled from the stem cell graft. The source is a human donor who donated a stem cell graft to a child with acute myeloid leukemia. CDR3s include the opening cysteine and the closing phenylalanine or tryptophan. A D gene is named only where the DNA matches it firmly. Clone size appears in some rows only: once, few, many, or a class for an expanded clone.

-	TRBD1	TRBV29-1	TRBJ1-1	TGCAGCGCCGCCGGGACAGGGGGTGGGGACACTGAAGCTTTCTTT	CSAAGTGGGDTEAFF
many	-	TRBV29-1	TRBJ1-5	TGCAGCGTAGCCGCAGGGAGCTCGGTTACGCCCCAGCATTTT	CSVAAGSSVTPQHF
-	-	TRBV2	TRBJ1-4	TGTGCCAGCGGGAGAGAGGGTCTTGCTAATGAAAAACTGTTTTTT	CASGREGLANEKLFF
-	-	TRBV5-1	TRBJ1-2	TGCGCCAGCAGCTTGGCGGCGAGCTATGGCTACACCTTC	CASSLAASYGYTF
few	-	TRBV29-1	TRBJ2-3	TGCAGCGTCCCGAGGGCGGGATTGAAAGATACGCAGTATTTT	CSVPRAGLKDTQYF
-	-	TRBV11-1	TRBJ1-6	TGTGCCAGCAGCCACGCAGCCAATTCACCCCTCCACTTT	CASSHAANSPLHF
-	-	TRBV6-2/TRBV6-3	TRBJ2-1	TGTGCCAGCAGTTACTCAGCCGGGATAGGCAATGAGCAGTTCTTC	CASSYSAGIGNEQFF
many	TRBD2	TRBV12-3/TRBV12-4	TRBJ2-3	TGTGCCAGCAGAACCACAGCGAGGGCTAGCGGGGGCGGGTCGGGTACGCAGTATTTT	CASRTTARASGGGSGTQYF
few	-	TRBV11-3	TRBJ2-1	TGTGCCAGCGGGGGAGGGGGAGCGGACAATGAGCAGTTCTTC	CASGGGGADNEQFF
few	TRBD2	TRBV2	TRBJ2-3	TGTGCCAGCAGCGCTAGCGGGGGGGCGAAAACGCAGTATTTT	CASSASGGAKTQYF
many	-	TRBV20-1	TRBJ1-1	TGCAGTGCTAGAGACAGGAACACTGAAGCTTTCTTT	CSARDRNTEAFF
-	TRBD1	TRBV15	TRBJ2-7	TGTGCCACCAGCAGGGGACAGGGGGCCAACGAGCAGTACTTC	CATSRGQGANEQYF
-	-	TRBV29-1	TRBJ2-2	TGCAGCGCGGTGGGACCACGGAACACCGGGGAGCTGTTTTTT	CSAVGPRNTGELFF
-	TRBD2	TRBV30	TRBJ2-2	TGTGCCTGGCATCCCGGGACTAGCGGGACCCGGCAGTTTTTT	CAWHPGTSGTRQFF
many	-	TRBV7-9	TRBJ1-4	TGTGCCAGCAGCTTATCAGGGGTTGGTGAAAAACTGTTTTTT	CASSLSGVGEKLFF
many	-	TRBV12-3/TRBV12-4	TRBJ2-5	TGTGCCAGCAGGGGATTCCTGGATCTTTATTTC	CASRGFLDLYF
few	TRBD2	TRBV20-1	TRBJ2-2	TGCAGTGCTATGGCGGGAGCGGGCACCGGGGAGCTGTTTTTT	CSAMAGAGTGELFF
few	TRBD2	TRBV20-1	TRBJ2-3	TGCAGTGCAGGACTAGCGGGACCAAATACGCAGTATTTT	CSAGLAGPNTQYF
few	-	TRBV3-1	TRBJ2-7	TGTGCCAGCAGCAGAAGGGGGACAAGCTGGGAGCAGTACTTC	CASSRRGTSWEQYF
-	TRBD1	TRBV25-1	TRBJ2-7	TGTGCCAGCAGTGAGGACAGGGTATGGGACGAGCAGTACTTC	CASSEDRVWDEQYF
-	-	TRBV25-1	TRBJ1-3	TGTGCCAGCAGTATTCCAGGGGTAGATAGAAACACCATATATTTT	CASSIPGVDRNTIYF
many	TRBD1	TRBV29-1	TRBJ1-2	TGCAGCGCCCGCCGGGACAGCTATGGCTACACCTTC	CSARRDSYGYTF
many	TRBD1	TRBV20-1	TRBJ2-5	TGCAGTGCCCCCCGGACAGGCCAAGAGACCCAGTACTTC	CSAPRTGQETQYF
few	-	TRBV6-5	TRBJ1-1	TGTGCCAGCAGTTACTCGGGCACAACGAACACTGAAGCTTTCTTT	CASSYSGTTNTEAFF
few	TRBD2	TRBV2	TRBJ2-3	TGTGCCAGCAGTTCCGACGGACTAGCGGGATCCGATACGCAGTATTTT	CASSSDGLAGSDTQYF
many	-	TRBV5-1	TRBJ2-2	TGCGCCAGCAGCTTAACGGGGTCGAACACCGGGGAGCTGTTTTTT	CASSLTGSNTGELFF
-	-	TRBV5-1	TRBJ2-5	TGCGCCAGCAGCTTCCCAGAGAGCGTCGGGGAGACCCAGTACTTC	CASSFPESVGETQYF
many	-	TRBV5-1	TRBJ1-1	TGTGCCAGCAGCTTTCAGGGGAACACTGAAGCTTTCTTT	CASSFQGNTEAFF
-	TRBD2	TRBV7-6	TRBJ2-1	TGTGCCAGCAGCCTCCGACTAGCGGAAGGACCCTACAATGAGCAGTTCTTC	CASSLRLAEGPYNEQFF
-	-	TRBV2	TRBJ1-5	TGTGCCAGCAGAACGGCCGGCAATCAGCCCCAGCATTTT	CASRTAGNQPQHF
-	-	TRBV12-5	TRBJ2-7	TGTGCTAGTGGTTTGGGCGGACCAGCCTACGAGCAGTACTTC	CASGLGGPAYEQYF
few	TRBD2	TRBV29-1	TRBJ2-1	TGCAGCGTTGAAGGGACTAGCGGGACCCGGACTAGTTCCTACAATGAGCAGTTCTTC	CSVEGTSGTRTSSYNEQFF
few	-	TRBV20-1	TRBJ2-5	TGCAGTGCCAGCACGGCGCGGGAAAACTTCCTGAAGGAGACCCAGTACTTC	CSASTARENFLKETQYF
few	-	TRBV5-1	TRBJ2-1	TGCGCCAGCAGCTGGACGCTAGCAGGCCACAATGAGCAGTTCTTC	CASSWTLAGHNEQFF
few	-	TRBV5-1	TRBJ2-3	TGCGCCAGCAGCTCCCGTAAAAGCACAGATACGCAGTATTTT	CASSSRKSTDTQYF
many	TRBD2	TRBV7-3	TRBJ2-3	TGTGCCAGCAGCTTAAGGCCTAGCGGGGGTAGCACAGATACGCAGTATTTT	CASSLRPSGGSTDTQYF
few	-	TRBV5-1	TRBJ2-5	TGCGCCAGCAGCTTGGAACCTCTCGAAGAGACCCAGTACTTC	CASSLEPLEETQYF
-	TRBD2	TRBV7-9	TRBJ2-7	TGTGCCAGCAGCTCGCCCATGGGAGCGGGACTCTACGAGCAGTACTTC	CASSSPMGAGLYEQYF
many	TRBD2	TRBV5-5	TRBJ2-3	TGTGCCAGCAGCCTGGGACTAGCGGTTGCAGATACGCAGTATTTT	CASSLGLAVADTQYF
-	-	TRBV20-1	TRBJ2-5	TGCAGTGCGGGATGGGCTCAAGAGACCCACTACTTC	CSAGWAQETHYF
-	-	TRBV6-2/TRBV6-3	TRBJ1-1	TGTGCCAGCAGTTTCGGCTGGAAGAACACTGAAGCTTTCTTT	CASSFGWKNTEAFF
-	-	TRBV19	TRBJ1-5	TGTGCCAGTAGAAGGGATCACAATAGCAATCAGCCCCAGCATTTT	CASRRDHNSNQPQHF
few	-	TRBV7-2	TRBJ1-6	TGTGCCAGCAGCCACTCAGATTCACCCCTCCACTTT	CASSHSDSPLHF
few	-	TRBV5-1	TRBJ2-1	TGCGCCAGCAGCTACCCCGGGACCCACAATGAGCAGTTCTTC	CASSYPGTHNEQFF
few	-	TRBV27	TRBJ1-2	TGTGCCAGCAGTTTATCGGTGGGATTCTATGGCTACACCTTC	CASSLSVGFYGYTF
-	TRBD1	TRBV4-2	TRBJ2-1	TGTGCCAGCAGCCCCGAAGGACAGGGGAGATACAATGAGCAGTTCTTC	CASSPEGQGRYNEQFF
few	-	TRBV6-2/TRBV6-3	TRBJ2-3	TGTGCCAGCAGCGTTTGGTTGTCGGCGGGCCGCACAGATACGCAGTATTTT	CASSVWLSAGRTDTQYF
-	-	TRBV20-1	TRBJ1-1	TGCAGTGCCGTCGAAGGGAACACTGAAGCTTTCTTT	CSAVEGNTEAFF
many	-	TRBV25-1	TRBJ2-4	TGTGCCAGCAGTGTAGAGGAGCAGGCGGCCAAAAACATTCAGTACTTC	CASSVEEQAAKNIQYF
-	TRBD2	TRBV15	TRBJ2-1	TGTGCCACCAGCAGAGATTTGACGGGACTAGACTACAATGAGCAGTTCTTC	CATSRDLTGLDYNEQFF
many	-	TRBV23-1	TRBJ2-3	TGCGCCAGCAGTCAATCGAGGGGGAGGGCTTCCACAGATACGCAGTATTTT	CASSQSRGRASTDTQYF
-	-	TRBV20-1	TRBJ2-3	TGCAGTGCCAGGGGCCACCGCGGAGCCCTGGCCGATACGCAGTATTTT	CSARGHRGALADTQYF
-	-	TRBV5-1	TRBJ2-6	TGCGCCAGCAGCTTGGGAGGGGCCGACTCTGGGGCCAACGTCCTGACTTTC	CASSLGGADSGANVLTF
few	-	TRBV27	TRBJ1-1	TGTGCCAGCAGATTCAGGGAGGGGAACACTGAAGCTTTCTTT	CASRFREGNTEAFF